This T cell receptor beta chain came from a study of T-cell reconstitution after alpha-beta-depleted transplantation in children. Study-wide results and limits: Expanded clones from the graft, numbering several hundred, reportedly supplied alpha-beta T cells about two months after transplant. Newly produced T cells mostly accounted for T-cell counts and diversity one year post-transplant. Some patients showed high day-60 TCRbeta diversity, which derived from surviving recipient T cells and thymic progenitors.

Germline values: CDR1 LGHDT, CDR2 YNNKEL (reference sequence). The CDR3 extends over 12 amino acids. Trimming left V 5 bases short and J 2 bases short, with 7 bases between. A TCRbeta library incorporating unique molecular identifiers was prepared. TCRdb itself ran the PCR reads through MiXCR, one entry per CDR3 protein. The sample lists 440,000 or so distinct CDR3 sequences; around 46% were seen once. This clonotype was seen more than once but under ten times. Its antigen remains unidentified. The chain combines TRBV3-1 with TRBJ2-7; D is uncertain. This receptor was taken from a girl aged 2 to 10 with aplastic anemia, due to receive a stem cell transplant. This sample comprised PBMCs, obtained before TCRalphabeta/CD19-depleted stem cell transplant. The CDR3: CASSSYPYEQYF. The CDR3 region has the DNA TGTGCCAGCAGCTCTTACCCCTACGAGCAGTACTTC.